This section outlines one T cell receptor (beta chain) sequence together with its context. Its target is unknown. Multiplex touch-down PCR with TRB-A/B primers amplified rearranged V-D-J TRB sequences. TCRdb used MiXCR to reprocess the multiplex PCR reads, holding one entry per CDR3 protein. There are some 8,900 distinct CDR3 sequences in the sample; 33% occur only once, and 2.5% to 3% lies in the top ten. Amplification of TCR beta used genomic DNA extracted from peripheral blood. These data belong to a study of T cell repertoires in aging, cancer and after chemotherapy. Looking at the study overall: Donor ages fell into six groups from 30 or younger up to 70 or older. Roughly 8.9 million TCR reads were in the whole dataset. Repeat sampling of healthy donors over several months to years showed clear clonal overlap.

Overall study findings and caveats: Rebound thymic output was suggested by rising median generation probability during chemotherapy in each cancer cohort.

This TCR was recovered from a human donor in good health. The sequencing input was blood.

As DNA, the CDR3 is TGTGCCATCAGGAACACAGGGGACTACGAGCAGTACTTC. Translating it yields CAIRNTGDYEQYF. The chain links TRBV10-3 to TRBJ2-7; TRBD1 matches at 7 bases. J lost 3 bases, V lost 6 bases, and 5 bases had no gene match. The CDR3 sequence is 13 residues long. Per germline, CDR1 ENHRY and CDR2 SYGVKD.